This T cell receptor (beta chain) was retrieved from a study of cytomegalovirus exposure and HLA in healthy donors. The CDR3 totals 21 residues. Germline V lookup: CDR1 LGHNA, CDR2 YSLEER. Trimming took off 0 bases at V and 8 bases at J, with 34 bases between the two ends. Comment on this clone: This sample also contains other DNA sequences that code for the same CDR3.

Researchers ran the PCR with 60 Vbeta and 13 Jbeta primers. The repertoire was sequenced with immunoSEQ multiplex PCR; TCRdb's copy has only in-frame clones and lacks some. The table shows about 140,000 clones, with over 65% occurring only once. V gene TRBV4-3 combines with J gene TRBJ2-5; tentatively, D is TRBD2 (5 bases). The sample taken for sequencing was PBMCs. This receptor was taken from a male donor in good health and CMV-seronegative. This chain's CDR3 is CASSQELAGVNGAPGEETQYF. The DNA of the CDR3 is TGCGCCAGCAGCCAAGAATTAGCCGGGGTTAATGGAGCCCCGGGCGAGGAAACCCAGTACTTC.